Sequencing of this T cell receptor beta chain was carried out in a study of T-cell memory formation after mild COVID-19. The overall study: The two donors had largely donor-specific TCR clusters. Study results and caveats: Still unconfirmed is whether the second-wave clones peaking on day 37 recognized SARS-CoV-2.

5'RACE primed from the constant segment yielded TCR alpha and TCR beta cDNA libraries bearing sample barcodes and UMIs. TCRdb fed the 5' RACE reads into MiXCR, producing one record per CDR3 protein. This table has about 270,000 distinct CDR3 sequences, around 15% appearing once. Germline assignment: CDR1 LGHNA and CDR2 YSLEER. With 4 bases clipped from V and 0 bases from J, the junction kept 11 bases outside the gene matches. The CDR3 runs 17 residues. With respect to this clonotype: The antigen remains undetermined.

The clonotype originates from a man aged 18-30 years who had mild COVID-19 (a few samples of this study predate the infection). Cell type and time point are not known. The genes are TRBV4-3 and TRBJ2-7, with TRBD1 matching over 8 bases. Sample: PBMCs or a T cell subset sorted from them (not recorded which). The CDR3 region is CASSRTQGGTLSYEQYF. The CDR3 nucleotides are TGCGCCAGCAGCCGAACACAGGGGGGAACCCTCTCCTACGAGCAGTACTTC.